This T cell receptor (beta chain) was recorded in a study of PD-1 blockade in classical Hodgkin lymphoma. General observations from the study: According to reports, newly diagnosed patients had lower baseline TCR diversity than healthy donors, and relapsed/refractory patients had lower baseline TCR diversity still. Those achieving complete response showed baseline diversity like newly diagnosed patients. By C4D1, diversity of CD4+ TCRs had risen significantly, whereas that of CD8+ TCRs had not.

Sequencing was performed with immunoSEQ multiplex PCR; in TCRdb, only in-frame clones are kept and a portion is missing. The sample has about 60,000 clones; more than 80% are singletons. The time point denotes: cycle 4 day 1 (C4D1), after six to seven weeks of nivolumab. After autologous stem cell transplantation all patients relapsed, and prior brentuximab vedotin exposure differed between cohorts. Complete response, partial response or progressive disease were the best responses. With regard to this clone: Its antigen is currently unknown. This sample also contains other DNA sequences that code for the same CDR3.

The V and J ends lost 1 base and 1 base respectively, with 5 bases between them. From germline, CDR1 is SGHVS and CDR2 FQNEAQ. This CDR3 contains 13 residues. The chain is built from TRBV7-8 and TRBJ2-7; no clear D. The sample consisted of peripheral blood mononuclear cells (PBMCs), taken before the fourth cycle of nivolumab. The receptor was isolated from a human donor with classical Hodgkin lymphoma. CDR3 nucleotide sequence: TGTGCCAGCAGCTTAGGGGTTTCCTACGAGCAGTACTTC. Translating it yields CASSLGVSYEQYF.